The entry below describes one T cell receptor (beta chain). The data originate from a study of cytomegalovirus exposure and HLA in healthy donors. PCR used 60 Vbeta primers and 13 Jbeta primers. Data came from immunoSEQ multiplex PCR; TCRdb stores just in-frame clones and leaves some out. This specimen shows approximately 110,000 clones; the ten leading clones hold 0.45% to 0.6%. This receptor was taken from a man over 45 in good health and CMV-seronegative. Sequencing was performed on PBMCs.

The CDR3 coding sequence is TGTGCCAGCAACCCTAGCGGGAGCTCCTACAATGAGCAGTTCTTC. Translated: CASNPSGSSYNEQFF. The chain combines TRBV5-4 with TRBJ2-1; 10 bases map to TRBD2. CDR1 SGHNT and CDR2 YYREEE come from the germline V gene (reference sequence). The J segment lost 0 bases and the V segment lost 6 bases, leaving 3 bases of the junction unmatched. The CDR3 spans 15 residues.